This TCR beta chain was sequenced during a study of CD8 T cells in Susac syndrome. Germline V gene sequence: CDR1 SGHTA, CDR2 FQGNSA. The CDR3 has 15 residues. Trimming removed 5 bases from V and 2 bases from J, with 16 bases in between. The RNA, 0.5 to 1 ug, was put through reverse transcription using random hexamers. TCRdb re-derived calls from the immunoSEQ multiplex PCR reads in MiXCR, one entry per CDR3 protein. The table shows around 99,000 distinct CDR3 sequences, with 90% to 98% occurring only once. This TCR came from a human donor in good health. The chain recombines TRBV7-2 with TRBJ2-7, with D tentatively TRBD2 (6 bases). Sequences were obtained from CD4+ T cells from PBMCs. The DNA of the CDR3 is TGTGCCAGCAGCCGTCGGGGGACGGACCCCTACGAGCAGTACTTC. It yields the protein CASSRRGTDPYEQYF. Using reference TRBV7-2 and TRBJ2-7 for the parts outside the CDR3, the full variable domain is GAGVSQSPSNKVTEKGKDVELRCDPISGHTALYWYRQSLGQGLEFLIYFQGNSAPDKSGLPSDRFSAERTGGSVSTLTIQRTQQEDSAVYLCASSRRGTDPYEQYFGPGTRLTVT.